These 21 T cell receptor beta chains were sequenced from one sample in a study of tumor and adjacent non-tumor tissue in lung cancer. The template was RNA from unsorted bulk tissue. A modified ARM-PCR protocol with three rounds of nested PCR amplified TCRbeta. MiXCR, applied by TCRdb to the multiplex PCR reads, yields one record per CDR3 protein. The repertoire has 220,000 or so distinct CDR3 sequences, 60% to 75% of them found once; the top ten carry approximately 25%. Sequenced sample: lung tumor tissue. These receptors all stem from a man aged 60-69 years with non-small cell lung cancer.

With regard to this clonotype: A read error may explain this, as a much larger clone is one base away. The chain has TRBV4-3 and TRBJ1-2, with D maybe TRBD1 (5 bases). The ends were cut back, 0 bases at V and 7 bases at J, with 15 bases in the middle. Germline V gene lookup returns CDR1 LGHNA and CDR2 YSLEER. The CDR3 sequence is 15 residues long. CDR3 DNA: TGCGCCAGCAGCCAAGAGGACATGGTATATGGTGGCTACACCTTC. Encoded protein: CASSQEDMVYGGYTF.

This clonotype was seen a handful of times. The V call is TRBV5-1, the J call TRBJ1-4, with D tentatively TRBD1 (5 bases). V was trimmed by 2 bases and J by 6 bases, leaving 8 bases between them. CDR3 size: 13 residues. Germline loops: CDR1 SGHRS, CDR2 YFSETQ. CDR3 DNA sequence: TGCGCCAGCAGCTTACTACAGGATGAAAAACTGTTTTTT. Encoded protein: CASSLLQDEKLFF.

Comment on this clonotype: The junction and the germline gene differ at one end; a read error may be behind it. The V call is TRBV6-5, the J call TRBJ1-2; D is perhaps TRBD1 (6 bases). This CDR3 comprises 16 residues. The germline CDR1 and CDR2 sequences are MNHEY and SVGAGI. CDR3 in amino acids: CASTLPSWGQWFGYTF. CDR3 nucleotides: TGTGCCAGCACCCTCCCTTCGTGGGGACAATGGTTTGGCTATACCTTC.

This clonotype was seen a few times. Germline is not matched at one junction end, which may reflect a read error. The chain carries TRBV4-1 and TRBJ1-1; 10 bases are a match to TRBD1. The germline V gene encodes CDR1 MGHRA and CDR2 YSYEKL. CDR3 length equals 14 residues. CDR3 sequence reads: CASSQDRGYTEAFF. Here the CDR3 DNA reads TGCGCCAGCAGCCAGGACAGGGGGTACACTGAAGCATTCTTT.

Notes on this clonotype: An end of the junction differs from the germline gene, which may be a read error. The CDR3 is CSTRDGRIGDTQYF. As DNA, the CDR3 is TGCAGTACTAGAGATGGACGGATCGGTGATACGCAGTATTTT. This sequence joins TRBV20-1 and TRBJ2-3; possible D gene TRBD2, 5 bases. CDR3 size: 14 residues. Germline V lookup: CDR1 DFQATT, CDR2 SNEGSKA (reference sequence).

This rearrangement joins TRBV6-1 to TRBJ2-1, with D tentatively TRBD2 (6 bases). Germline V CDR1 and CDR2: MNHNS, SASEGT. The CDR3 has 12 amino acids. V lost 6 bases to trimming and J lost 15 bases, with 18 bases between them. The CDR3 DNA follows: TGTGCCAGCAGCCTATACTACATCGGGAGGTTCTTC. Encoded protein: CASSLYYIGRFF.

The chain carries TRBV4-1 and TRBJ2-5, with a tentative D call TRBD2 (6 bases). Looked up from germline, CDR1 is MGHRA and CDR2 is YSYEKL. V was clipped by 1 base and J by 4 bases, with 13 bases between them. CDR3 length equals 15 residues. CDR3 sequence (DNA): TGCGCCAGCAGCCAAGGGGGAGGAATAGCAGAGACCCAGTACTTC. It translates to CASSQGGGIAETQYF.

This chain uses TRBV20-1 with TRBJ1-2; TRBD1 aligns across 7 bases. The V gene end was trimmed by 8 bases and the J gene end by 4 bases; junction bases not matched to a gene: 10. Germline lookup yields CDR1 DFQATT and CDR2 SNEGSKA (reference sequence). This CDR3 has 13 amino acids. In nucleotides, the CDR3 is TGCAGTACAAAGACAGGGTGGGGCTATGGCTACACCTTC. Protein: CSTKTGWGYGYTF.

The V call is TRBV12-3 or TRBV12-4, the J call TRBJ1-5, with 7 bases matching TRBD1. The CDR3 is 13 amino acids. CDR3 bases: TGTATCAGCAACCTAGGACAGGCTCAGCCCCAGCATTTT. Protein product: CISNLGQAQPQHF.

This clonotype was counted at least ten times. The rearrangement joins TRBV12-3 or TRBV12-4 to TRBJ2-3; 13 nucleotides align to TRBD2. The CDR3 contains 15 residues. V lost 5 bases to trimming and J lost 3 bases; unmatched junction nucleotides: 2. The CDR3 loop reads CASSRLAGGTDTQYF. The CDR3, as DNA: TGTGCCAGCAGTCGACTAGCGGGAGGAACAGATACGCAGTATTTT.

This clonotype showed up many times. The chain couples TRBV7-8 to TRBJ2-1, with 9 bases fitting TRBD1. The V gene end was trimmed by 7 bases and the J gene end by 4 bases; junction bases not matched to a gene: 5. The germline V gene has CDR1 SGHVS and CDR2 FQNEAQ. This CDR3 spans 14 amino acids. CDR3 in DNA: TGTGCCAGCACCCTGGACAGGGGTTACAATGAGCAGTTCTTC. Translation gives CASTLDRGYNEQFF.

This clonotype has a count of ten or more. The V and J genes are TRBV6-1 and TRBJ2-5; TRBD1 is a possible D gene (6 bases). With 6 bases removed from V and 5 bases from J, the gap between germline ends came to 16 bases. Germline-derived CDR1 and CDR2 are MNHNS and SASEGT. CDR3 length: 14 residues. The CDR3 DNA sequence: TGTGCCAGCAGAGAACGGAATCAGGGGGAGACCCAGTACTTC. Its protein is CASRERNQGETQYF.

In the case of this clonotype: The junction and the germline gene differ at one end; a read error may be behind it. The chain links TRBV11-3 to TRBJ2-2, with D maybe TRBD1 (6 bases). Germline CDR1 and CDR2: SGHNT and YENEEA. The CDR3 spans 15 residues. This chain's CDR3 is CASTLGQTNTGEPLF. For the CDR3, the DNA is TGTGCCAGCACCCTTGGACAGACGAACACCGGGGAGCCGCTTTTT. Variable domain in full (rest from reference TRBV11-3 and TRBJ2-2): EAGVVQSPRYKIIEKKQPVAFWCNPISGHNTLYWYLQNLGQGPELLIRYENEEAVDDSQLPKDRFSAERLKGVDSTLKIQPAELGDSAVYLCASTLGQTNTGEPLFGEGSRLTVL.

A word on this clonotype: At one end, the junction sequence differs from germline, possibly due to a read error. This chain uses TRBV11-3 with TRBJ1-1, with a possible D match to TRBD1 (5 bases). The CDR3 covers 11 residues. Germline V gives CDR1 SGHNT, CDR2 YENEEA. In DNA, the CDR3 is TGCGACAGCAGCATCCGGGCTGAAGCTTTCTTT. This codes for CDSSIRAEAFF.

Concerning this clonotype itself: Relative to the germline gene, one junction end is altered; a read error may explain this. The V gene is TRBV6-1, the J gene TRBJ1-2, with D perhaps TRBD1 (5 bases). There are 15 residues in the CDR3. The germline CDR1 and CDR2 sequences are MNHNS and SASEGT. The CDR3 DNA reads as TGTGTCAGCAGTGAAACTCGGGGGTCGCCCGCTGGCTACACCTTC. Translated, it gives CVSSETRGSPAGYTF.

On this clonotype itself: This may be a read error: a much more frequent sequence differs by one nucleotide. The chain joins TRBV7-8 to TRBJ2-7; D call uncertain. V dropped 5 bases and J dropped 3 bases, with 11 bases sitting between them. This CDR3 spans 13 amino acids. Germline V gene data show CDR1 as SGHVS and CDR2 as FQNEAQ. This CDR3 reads CASSQETLYEQYF. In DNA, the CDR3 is TGTGCCAGCAGCCAGGAAACCCTCTACGAGCAGTACTTC. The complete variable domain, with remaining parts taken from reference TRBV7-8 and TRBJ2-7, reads GAGVSQSPRYKVAKRGQDVALRCDPISGHVSLFWYQQALGQGPEFLTYFQNEAQLDKSGLPSDRFFAERPEGSVSTLKIQRTQQEDSAVYLCASSQETLYEQYFGPGTRLTVT.

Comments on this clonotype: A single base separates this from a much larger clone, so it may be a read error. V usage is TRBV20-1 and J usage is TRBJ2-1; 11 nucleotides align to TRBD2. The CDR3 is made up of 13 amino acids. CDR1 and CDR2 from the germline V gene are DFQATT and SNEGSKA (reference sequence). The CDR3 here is CSPRLAGRNEQFF. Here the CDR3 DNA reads TGCAGTCCTAGACTAGCGGGGAGGAATGAGCAGTTCTTC.

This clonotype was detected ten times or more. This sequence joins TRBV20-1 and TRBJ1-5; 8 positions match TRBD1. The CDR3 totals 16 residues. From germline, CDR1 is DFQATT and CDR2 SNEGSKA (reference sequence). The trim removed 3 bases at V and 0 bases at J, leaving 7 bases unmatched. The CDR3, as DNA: TGCAGTGCTAGTCGGCAGGGGGCGCGTAGCAATCAGCCCCAGCATTTT. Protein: CSASRQGARSNQPQHF.

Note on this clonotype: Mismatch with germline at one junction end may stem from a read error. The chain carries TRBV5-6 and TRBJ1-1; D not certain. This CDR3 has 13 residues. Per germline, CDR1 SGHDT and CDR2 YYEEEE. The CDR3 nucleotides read TGTGCCAGCAACTTGACGCCGGCGGCTGAAGCTTTCTTT. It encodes CASNLTPAAEAFF.

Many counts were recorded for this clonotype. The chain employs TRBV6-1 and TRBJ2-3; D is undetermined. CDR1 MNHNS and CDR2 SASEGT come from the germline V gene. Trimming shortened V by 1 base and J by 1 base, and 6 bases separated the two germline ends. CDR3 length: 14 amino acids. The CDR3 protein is CASSEVRGTDTQYF. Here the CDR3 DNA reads TGTGCCAGCAGTGAAGTAAGGGGCACAGATACGCAGTATTTT.

This CDR3 reads CASSLTGGVSYEQYF. Here the CDR3 DNA reads TGTGCCAGCAGCTTGACAGGGGGGGTCTCCTACGAGCAGTACTTC. The chain combines TRBV11-2 with TRBJ2-5; 9 bases line up with TRBD1. The tail of the sequence fits TRBJ2-7 better, so the J call may be wrong. The germline V gene encodes CDR1 SGHAT and CDR2 FQNNGV. This CDR3 contains 15 residues.